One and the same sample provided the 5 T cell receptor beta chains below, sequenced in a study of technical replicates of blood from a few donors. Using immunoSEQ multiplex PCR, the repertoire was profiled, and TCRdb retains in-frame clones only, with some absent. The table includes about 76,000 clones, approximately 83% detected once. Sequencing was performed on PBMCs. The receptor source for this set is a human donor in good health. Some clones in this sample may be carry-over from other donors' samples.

The CDR3 sequence is CASSLWTSGGYNEQFF. In nucleotides, the CDR3 is TGCGCCAGCAGCTTGTGGACTAGCGGGGGCTACAATGAGCAGTTCTTC. This chain uses TRBV5-1 with TRBJ2-1, with TRBD2 identical over 13 bases. The CDR3 sequence is 16 residues long. With 1 base clipped from V and 3 bases from J, the junction kept 1 base outside the gene matches. CDR1 and CDR2 (germline): SGHRS, YFSETQ.

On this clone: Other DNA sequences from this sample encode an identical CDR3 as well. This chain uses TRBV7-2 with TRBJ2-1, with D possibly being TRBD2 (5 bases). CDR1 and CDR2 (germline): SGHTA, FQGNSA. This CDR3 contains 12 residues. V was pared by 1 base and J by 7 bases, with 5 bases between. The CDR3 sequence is CASSLGRNEQFF. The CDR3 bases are TGTGCCAGCAGCTTAGGGAGGAATGAGCAGTTCTTC.

The CDR3 sequence is CASSFYGSGATDTQYF. In DNA form, the CDR3 reads TGTGCCAGCAGCTTTTACGGGAGTGGTGCCACAGATACGCAGTATTTT. The chain joins TRBV7-2 to TRBJ2-3, with a possible D match to TRBD2 (6 bases). This CDR3 is 16 amino acids long. V lost 3 bases and J lost 2, with 15 bases in between. The V gene's germline CDR1 is SGHTA and CDR2 FQGNSA.

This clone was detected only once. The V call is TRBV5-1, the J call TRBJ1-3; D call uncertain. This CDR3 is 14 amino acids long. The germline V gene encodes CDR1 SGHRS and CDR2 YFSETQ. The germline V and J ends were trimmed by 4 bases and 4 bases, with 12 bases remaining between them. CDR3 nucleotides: TGCGCCAGCAGCCCTACCCCTCAAGGAAACACCATATATTTT. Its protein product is CASSPTPQGNTIYF. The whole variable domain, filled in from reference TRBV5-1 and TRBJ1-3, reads KAGVTQTPRYLIKTRGQQVTLSCSPISGHRSVSWYQQTPGQGLQFLFEYFSETQRNKGNFPGRFSGRQFSNSRSEMNVSTLELGDSALYLCASSPTPQGNTIYFGEGSWLTVV.

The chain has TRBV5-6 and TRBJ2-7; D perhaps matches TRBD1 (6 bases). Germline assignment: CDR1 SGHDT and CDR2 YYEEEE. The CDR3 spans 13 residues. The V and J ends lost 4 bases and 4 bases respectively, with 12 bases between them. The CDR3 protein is CASSARTVYEQYF. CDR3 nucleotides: TGTGCCAGCAGCGCCCGGACAGTGTACGAGCAGTACTTC. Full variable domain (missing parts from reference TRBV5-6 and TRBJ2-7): DAGVTQSPTHLIKTRGQQVTLRCSPKSGHDTVSWYQQALGQGPQFIFQYYEEEERQRGNFPDRFSGHQFPNYSSELNVNALLLGDSALYLCASSARTVYEQYFGPGTRLTVT.